This is a list of T cell receptor beta chains from one sample in a study of blood T cell repertoires in COVID-19. Repertoires were generated with immunoSEQ multiplex PCR, while TCRdb's copy carries only in-frame clones and drops some. The data show over 100,000 clones, with 82% seen just once and 4.5% held by the top ten. The sequenced sample was peripheral blood. Receptor source: a woman between 65 and 79 years old with acute or convalescent COVID-19. Each CDR3 is given with its conserved first and last residue. The D gene is left open where the match is weak. Some rows have no size entry. The others give once, few or many, or a class for an expanded clone.

J gene	CDR3 length	D gene	V gene	clone size	CDR3 DNA	CDR3 protein
TRBJ1-2	16	NA	TRBV4-3	once	TGCGCCAGCAGCCAAGACCCCCCTGGCAGTTCTGCCGGCTACACCTTC	CASSQDPPGSSAGYTF
TRBJ2-5	10	NA	TRBV7-9	NA	TGTGCCAGCAGCTCGGAGACCCAGTACTTC	CASSSETQYF
TRBJ2-7	13	NA	TRBV14	NA	TGTGCCAGCAGCTTAGGGGATACCTACGAGCAGTACTTC	CASSLGDTYEQYF
TRBJ2-3	12	NA	TRBV5-4	NA	TGTGCCAGCAGCCCGTCCACAGATACGCAGTATTTT	CASSPSTDTQYF
TRBJ1-1	15	NA	TRBV29-1	NA	TGCAGCGTTGCCGCGATAGGAGGGATGAACACTGAAGCTTTCTTT	CSVAAIGGMNTEAFF
TRBJ2-4	17	NA	TRBV21-1	NA	TGTGCCAGCAGCCCGGGACAGGAGAGCCTAGCCAAAAACATTCAGTACTTC	CASSPGQESLAKNIQYF
TRBJ1-1	14	TRBD1	TRBV6-5	NA	TGTGCCAGCAGGTCTGGACAGGTGAACACTGAAGCTTTCTTT	CASRSGQVNTEAFF
TRBJ1-5	16	NA	TRBV4-1	NA	TGCGCCAGCAGCCAAGATGGAGGGATAGGCAATCAGCCCCAGCATTTT	CASSQDGGIGNQPQHF
TRBJ2-1	16	TRBD2	TRBV4-1	NA	TGCGCCAGCAGCCAACCTCTAGCGGGGGGCTACAATGAGCAGTTCTTC	CASSQPLAGGYNEQFF
TRBJ1-2	15	TRBD1	TRBV6-2/TRBV6-3	few	TGTGCCAGCAGTTACAGGACAGGGGGCGCGTACGGCTACACCTTC	CASSYRTGGAYGYTF
TRBJ2-5	13	NA	TRBV30	few	TGTGCCTGGAGTAAACAGGGTAGGGAGACCCAGTACTTC	CAWSKQGRETQYF
TRBJ1-2	13	NA	TRBV5-5	NA	TGTGCCAGCAGCCAGACAGATATTTATGGCTACACCTTC	CASSQTDIYGYTF
TRBJ2-1	14	NA	TRBV7-2	few	TGTGCCAGCAGCTTGAGCCCGACATACAATGAGCAGTTCTTC	CASSLSPTYNEQFF
TRBJ1-1	11	TRBD1	TRBV11-3	NA	TGTGCCAGTGAGACAGGGGCCGAAGTTTTCTTT	CASETGAEVFF
TRBJ2-3	14	NA	TRBV2	NA	TGTGCCAGCGCAGGACTAACTAACACAGATACGCAGTATTTT	CASAGLTNTDTQYF
TRBJ2-3	15	TRBD1	TRBV20-1	few	TGCAGTGCTAGTGTCGGGACAGCTAGCACAGATACGCAGTATTTT	CSASVGTASTDTQYF
TRBJ1-2	13	NA	TRBV6-5	NA	TGTGCCAGCACCCCAAGTGGAGGGTTTGGCTACACCTTC	CASTPSGGFGYTF
TRBJ2-5	12	NA	TRBV19	NA	TGTGCCAGTAGTACCACAGGGGAGACCCAGTACTTC	CASSTTGETQYF
TRBJ1-1	11	NA	TRBV20-1	NA	TGCAGTGCTAACAAGAACACTGAAGCTTTCTTT	CSANKNTEAFF
TRBJ1-4	13	NA	TRBV11-2	NA	TGTGCCAGCAGACAGGGCCTCGCTGAAAAACTGTTTTTT	CASRQGLAEKLFF
TRBJ2-3	16	NA	TRBV5-4	NA	TGTGCCAGCAGCTTGGGGAGCCGGCTAGTAGCAGATACGCAGTATTTT	CASSLGSRLVADTQYF
TRBJ1-5	14	NA	TRBV6-6	NA	TGTGCCAGCAGGCACCGGGACACTAATCAGCCCCAGCATTTT	CASRHRDTNQPQHF
TRBJ1-4	16	NA	TRBV11-2	NA	TGTGCCAGCAGCTTTTCCTTGACACCAACTAATGAAAAACTGTTTTTT	CASSFSLTPTNEKLFF
TRBJ2-1	14	NA	TRBV11-1	few	TGTGCCAGCTGCCTCTCCGGGGGTTCAAATGAGCAGTTCTTC	CASCLSGGSNEQFF
TRBJ1-2	14	TRBD1	TRBV19	NA	TGTGCCAGTAGTGTAGACAGGGGTGGGTATGGCTACACCTTC	CASSVDRGGYGYTF
TRBJ2-1	16	TRBD2	TRBV7-2	NA	TGTGCCAGCAGCTTCTCCGGGACTAGCGGGGGGTATGAGCAGTTCTTC	CASSFSGTSGGYEQFF
TRBJ1-1	14	NA	TRBV19	NA	TGTGCCAGTAGTATGCAGGGACGAGGGGGTGAAGCTTTCTTT	CASSMQGRGGEAFF
TRBJ1-1	15	NA	TRBV30	NA	TGTGCCTGGAGTCCACTCGGCAGGGGGAACACTGAAGCTTTCTTT	CAWSPLGRGNTEAFF
TRBJ1-1	16	TRBD1	TRBV4-1	NA	TGCGCCAGCAGCCAACCGACAGGGGGAATGCGGACTGAAGCTTTCTTT	CASSQPTGGMRTEAFF
TRBJ2-3	16	NA	TRBV7-2	NA	TGTGCCAGCAGCTTCTCCGCGCGGGGGCCCGCAGATACGCAGTATTTT	CASSFSARGPADTQYF
TRBJ2-7	14	TRBD2	TRBV5-1	NA	TGCGCCAGCAGCTTTTCGGGGGGGCCGGGGGAGCAGTACTTC	CASSFSGGPGEQYF
TRBJ2-2	13	NA	TRBV5-1	NA	TGCGCCAGCAGCTTACACGACACCGGGGAGCTGTTTTTT	CASSLHDTGELFF
TRBJ2-4	15	TRBD1	TRBV28	NA	TGTGCCAGCAGTGCGACTCAGGGGGTCAAAAACATTCAGTACTTC	CASSATQGVKNIQYF
TRBJ1-1	13	NA	TRBV7-2	NA	TGTACCAGCAGCTTAACAGGGACAACTGAAGCTTTCTTT	CTSSLTGTTEAFF
TRBJ1-2	14	TRBD1	TRBV27	many	TGTGCCAGCAGCCCGGACAGGGGAGGGTATGGCTACACCTTC	CASSPDRGGYGYTF